The clone carrying this T cell receptor beta chain turned up a few times. V dropped 3 bases and J dropped 4 bases, with 9 bases sitting between them. Germline V gives CDR1 KGHSH, CDR2 LQKENI. CDR3 length: 13 amino acids. The record originates from a study of T-cell reconstitution after alpha-beta-depleted transplantation in children. The TCRbeta library incorporated unique molecular identifiers. TCRdb redid the calling of the PCR reads with MiXCR, one entry per CDR3 protein. The repertoire has about 830,000 distinct CDR3 sequences, roughly 15% of them found once; the top ten carry under 6%. Sequenced here: PBMCs, mostly from graft donor cells, sampled 360 days after TCRalphabeta/CD19-depleted stem cell transplant. The genes are TRBV18 and TRBJ2-5; D gene uncertain. This clonotype originated in a male patient between 10 and 17 years old who had a stem cell transplant for acute lymphoblastic leukemia, so the T cells may come from the graft donor. The chain's CDR3 is CASSPKLGETQYF. In DNA form, the CDR3 reads TGTGCCAGCTCACCCAAACTTGGAGAGACCCAGTACTTC.